This is a list of T cell receptor beta chains from one sample in a study of T cells in Graves' hyperthyroidism and ophthalmopathy. TCRdb re-derived calls from the multiplex PCR reads in MiXCR, one entry per CDR3 protein. The sample has roughly 530,000 distinct CDR3 sequences; about a sixth are singletons. The sequenced sample was blood. Receptors were obtained from a woman between 18 and 30 years old with Graves' ophthalmopathy. Each CDR3 is given with its conserved first and last residue. A D gene is named only where the DNA matches it firmly. Only part of the rows carry a size: once, few, many, or a class if the clone is expanded.

NA,TRBJ2-2,few,TRBV18,CASSPLDRGETGELFF,TGTGCCAGCTCACCACTGGATAGGGGCGAAACCGGGGAGCTGTTTTTT
NA,TRBJ2-3,many,TRBV5-6,CASSLPPDTQYF,TGTGCCAGCAGCTTGCCCCCAGATACGCAGTATTTT
NA,TRBJ1-6,few,TRBV2,CASSEAGHSNSPLHF,TGTGCCAGCAGTGAAGCGGGACACAGTAATTCACCCCTCCACTTT
TRBD2,TRBJ2-3,many,TRBV11-2,CASSFAGGPADTQYF,TGTGCCAGCAGCTTCGCGGGGGGGCCGGCAGATACGCAGTATTTT
TRBD1,TRBJ2-5,many,TRBV25-1,CASSPRLQNRGDKETQYF,TGTGCCAGCAGCCCCAGACTACAAAACAGGGGGGACAAAGAGACCCAGTACTTC
NA,TRBJ2-1,many,TRBV30,CAWRSSSYNEQFF,TGTGCCTGGAGAAGTAGCTCCTACAATGAGCAGTTCTTC
TRBD1,TRBJ2-7,many,TRBV28,CASRRTGGGYEQYF,TGTGCCAGCAGAAGGACAGGGGGCGGCTACGAGCAGTACTTC
NA,TRBJ2-7,many,TRBV28,CASTPPGASYEQYF,TGTGCCAGCACCCCTCCGGGAGCTTCCTACGAGCAGTACTTC
TRBD2,TRBJ2-1,NA,TRBV6-1,CASSGTSGGASEQFF,TGTGCCAGCAGTGGGACTAGCGGGGGGGCATCGGAGCAGTTCTTC
NA,TRBJ1-2,many,TRBV14,CASSQGDSNYGYTF,TGTGCCAGCAGCCAAGGCGACAGTAACTATGGCTACACCTTC
NA,TRBJ2-1,many,TRBV30,CALTQGTWNEQFF,TGTGCCCTGACGCAGGGAACTTGGAATGAGCAGTTCTTC
TRBD2,TRBJ2-2,few,TRBV20-1,CSARISGVTGELFF,TGCAGTGCTAGAATTAGCGGGGTCACCGGGGAGCTGTTTTTT
TRBD2,TRBJ2-1,many,TRBV4-1,CASSQVFPSGDSYNEQFF,TGCGCCAGCAGCCAAGTATTTCCTAGCGGGGACTCCTACAATGAGCAGTTCTTC
NA,TRBJ2-3,many,TRBV3-1,CASRPGADPTQYF,TGTGCCAGCAGACCGGGGGCAGACCCTACGCAGTATTTT
TRBD1,TRBJ1-2,few,TRBV29-1,CSVEPTTGGHYGYTF,TGCAGCGTTGAACCTACGACAGGGGGCCACTATGGCTACACCTTC
TRBD2,TRBJ2-1,NA,TRBV27,CASSLVRTSAKTYNEQFF,TGTGCCAGCAGTTTAGTTCGGACTAGCGCCAAAACCTACAATGAGCAGTTCTTC
NA,TRBJ2-1,many,TRBV5-1,CASSLLQSSYNEQFF,TGCGCCAGCAGCTTGCTACAGTCCTCCTACAATGAGCAGTTCTTC
TRBD2,TRBJ2-5,NA,TRBV10-3,CATRAGQETQYF,TGTGCCACCAGAGCGGGGCAAGAGACCCAGTACTTC
NA,TRBJ2-3,many,TRBV28,CARLERPGTDTQYF,TGTGCCAGATTGGAGCGGCCCGGCACAGATACGCAGTATTTT
NA,TRBJ2-7,NA,TRBV14,CASSQGGSKGYEQYF,TGTGCCAGCAGCCAAGGGGGCAGTAAAGGGTACGAGCAGTACTTC
NA,TRBJ1-2,NA,TRBV6-1,CASSARLENYGYTF,TGTGCCAGCAGTGCTAGGTTAGAGAACTATGGCTACACCTTC
NA,TRBJ2-5,few,TRBV5-6,CASSLGNIQETQYF,TGTGCCAGCAGCTTGGGCAACATTCAAGAGACCCAGTACTTC
TRBD1,TRBJ2-3,many,TRBV7-3,CASSLTGTGPDTQYF,TGTGCCAGCAGCTTAACGGGGACAGGGCCAGATACGCAGTATTTT
NA,TRBJ2-3,many,TRBV7-6,CASSLDVSDTQYF,TGTGCCAGCAGCTTAGATGTCTCAGATACGCAGTATTTT
NA,TRBJ2-7,few,TRBV6-2/TRBV6-3,CASSYSALTPYEQYF,TGTGCCAGCAGTTACTCGGCCCTGACCCCCTACGAGCAGTACTTC
TRBD1,TRBJ1-5,many,TRBV6-8,CASSYPRTGGASNQPQHF,TGTGCCAGCAGTTACCCGAGGACAGGGGGCGCGAGCAATCAGCCCCAGCATTTT
NA,TRBJ2-1,many,TRBV6-6,CASSYRTAYNEQFF,TGTGCCAGCAGTTACAGGACAGCCTACAATGAGCAGTTCTTC
NA,TRBJ1-4,NA,TRBV6-5,CASSYSSRTVLATNEKLFF,TGTGCCAGCAGTTACTCGTCCCGGACAGTGCTTGCAACTAATGAAAAACTGTTTTTT
TRBD1,TRBJ1-2,NA,TRBV28,CASSRTGKYGYTF,TGTGCCAGCAGCCGGACAGGGAAGTATGGCTACACCTTC
TRBD1,TRBJ1-6,NA,TRBV4-1,CASSQLLPGQENSPLHF,TGCGCCAGCAGCCAATTATTACCGGGACAGGAGAATTCACCCCTCCACTTT
TRBD1,TRBJ1-5,many,TRBV5-6,CASSGTGAPLQPQHF,TGTGCCAGCAGCGGGACAGGGGCCCCCCTCCAGCCCCAGCATTTT
TRBD2,TRBJ2-1,many,TRBV29-1,CSVVWGGYNEQFF,TGCAGCGTTGTCTGGGGGGGTTACAATGAGCAGTTCTTC
NA,TRBJ2-1,many,TRBV28,CASSPVGAHNEQFF,TGTGCCAGCAGTCCAGTAGGGGCGCACAATGAGCAGTTCTTC
NA,TRBJ1-1,few,TRBV9,CASSVAGAEAFF,TGTGCCAGCAGCGTCGCCGGGGCTGAAGCTTTCTTT
NA,TRBJ2-7,many,TRBV6-1,CASILESSGSYEQYF,TGTGCCAGCATCTTGGAGAGTAGCGGATCCTACGAGCAGTACTTC
NA,TRBJ1-1,NA,TRBV14,CASSQDVYTEAFF,TGTGCCAGCAGCCAGGACGTATACACTGAAGCTTTCTTT
TRBD2,TRBJ2-3,NA,TRBV6-6,CASSYSPGLAESTDTQYF,TGTGCCAGCAGTTACTCGCCGGGACTAGCGGAAAGCACAGATACGCAGTATTTT
NA,TRBJ2-7,NA,TRBV11-2,CASSLETLSGSYEQYF,TGTGCCAGCAGCTTAGAAACCCTAAGCGGTTCCTACGAGCAGTACTTC
NA,TRBJ2-3,many,TRBV7-9,CASSRSEGVRTDTQYF,TGTGCCAGCAGCCGATCCGAGGGGGTTCGGACAGATACGCAGTATTTT
TRBD2,TRBJ2-1,NA,TRBV19,CASSIVGGGALNEQFF,TGTGCCAGTAGTATTGTCGGCGGGGGGGCCTTGAATGAGCAGTTCTTC
NA,TRBJ1-5,many,TRBV2,CASSEGGGSNQPQHF,TGTGCCAGCAGTGAAGGAGGGGGTAGCAATCAGCCCCAGCATTTT
TRBD1,TRBJ1-1,NA,TRBV5-6,CASSLADRGITEAFF,TGTGCCAGCAGCTTGGCCGACAGGGGGATCACTGAAGCTTTCTTT
TRBD2,TRBJ2-1,many,TRBV2,CASSEVFRTSGQPLFF,TGTGCCAGCAGTGAAGTCTTCAGGACTAGCGGGCAACCACTGTTCTTC
TRBD2,TRBJ2-5,NA,TRBV7-2,CASSMYDSGARGKTQYF,TGTGCCAGTAGTATGTATGATAGCGGGGCTCGAGGAAAGACCCAGTACTTC
TRBD2,TRBJ2-3,many,TRBV20-1,CSAYETSGSADTQYF,TGCAGTGCTTACGAGACTAGCGGGAGTGCAGATACGCAGTATTTT
TRBD1,TRBJ1-6,NA,TRBV9,CASSVGTGGSPLHF,TGTGCCAGCAGCGTTGGGACAGGAGGTTCACCCCTCCACTTT
NA,TRBJ2-4,many,TRBV30,CASGVTKNIQYF,TGTGCTTCTGGAGTGACCAAAAACATTCAGTACTTC
NA,TRBJ2-1,few,TRBV13,CASSWEGGAYIYNEQFF,TGTGCCAGCAGCTGGGAGGGGGGGGCCTACATTTACAATGAGCAGTTCTTC
NA,TRBJ2-7,many,TRBV6-1,CASMERTTYEQYF,TGTGCCAGCATGGAGAGAACTACCTACGAGCAGTACTTC
NA,TRBJ2-6,few,TRBV28,CASSLWGGRIISGANVLTF,TGTGCCAGCAGTTTATGGGGGGGACGGATTATCTCTGGGGCCAACGTCCTGACTTTC
NA,TRBJ2-7,NA,TRBV9,CASSVGPGRWPSEQYF,TGTGCCAGCAGCGTAGGGCCTGGTAGGTGGCCCAGCGAGCAGTACTTC
TRBD1,TRBJ1-2,few,TRBV10-3,CAISDPTGDYGYTF,TGTGCCATCAGTGACCCGACAGGGGACTATGGCTACACCTTC
NA,TRBJ2-5,NA,TRBV6-1,CASRRISGGETQYF,TGTGCCAGCAGGAGGATATCGGGCGGGGAGACCCAGTACTTC
TRBD1,TRBJ1-6,NA,TRBV4-3,CASSLLRKGAYNSPLHF,TGCGCCAGCAGCCTACTCCGGAAGGGGGCGTATAATTCACCCCTCCACTTT
NA,TRBJ2-7,many,TRBV15,CATSRADAAYEQYF,TGTGCCACCAGCAGGGCTGATGCAGCCTACGAGCAGTACTTC
TRBD1,TRBJ2-7,many,TRBV24-1,CATSDPDRAYEQYF,TGTGCCACCAGTGACCCGGACAGGGCCTACGAGCAGTACTTC
TRBD1,TRBJ2-1,NA,TRBV3-1,CASSQPGQGFYEQFF,TGTGCCAGCAGCCAACCGGGACAGGGGTTCTATGAGCAGTTCTTC